Given below is one T cell receptor beta chain in context. This sample was included in a study of shared clonotypes between healthy human individuals. V was clipped by 5 bases and J by 4 bases, with 7 bases between them. Germline V gene lookup returns CDR1 SGHTA and CDR2 FQGNSA. The length of the CDR3 is 12 residues. Genomic DNA (from each subset) was split evenly across several immunoSEQ plates. Assay: immunoSEQ multiplex PCR; the TCRdb copy retains only in-frame clones and omits some. The table has about 690,000 clones, around 90% seen once; the top ten hold more than 30%. The source is a man between 18 and 35 years old in good health. Some clones in this sample may be carry-over from other donors' samples. This chain joins TRBV7-2 and TRBJ2-3; D is undetermined. The sequencing sample was made of memory CD8+ T cells from PBMCs. The subset here: CD45RO+ cells pooled with CCR7-negative TemRA cells. The chain's CDR3 is CASSQEPDTQYF. The CDR3 DNA is TGTGCCAGCAGCCAGGAGCCAGATACGCAGTATTTT.